The sequence of this TCR beta chain was determined in a study of somatic mutations in cytotoxic T cells in rheumatoid arthritis. Study summary: An approximately 29 ml EDTA sample of patient blood was drawn right after diagnosis, before any treatment. Selected populations of V beta antibody-stained T cells underwent flow sorting at nearly 100% purity; these encompassed V beta1+ cells subjected to TCRB sequencing. Regarding the study as a whole: Compared with age-matched healthy controls, rheumatoid arthritis patients did not differ significantly in CD8+ T-cell clonality. In about an eighth of the 65 patients, the largest CD8+ clone exceeded 20% of CD8+ cells.

Measured with immunoSEQ multiplex PCR; TCRdb has only the in-frame clones, and not every one. This repertoire shows 1,400 to 1,500 clones, over 80% found once; its top ten account for roughly 40%. About this clone itself: What it recognizes is unknown.

This CDR3 region has 15 residues. The germline gives CDR1 SGDLS, CDR2 YYNGEE. The junction had 7 bases not matched to a gene; V was cut back by 4 bases and J by 9 bases. The sample comprised CD8+ T cells sorted from blood. This chain links TRBV9 with TRBJ2-1; 13 nucleotides match TRBD2. This clonotype was sampled from a woman between 70 and 85 years old with rheumatoid arthritis. This CDR3 reads CASSPGLAGVTEQFF. The CDR3, as DNA: TGTGCCAGCAGCCCCGGACTAGCGGGAGTGACTGAGCAGTTCTTC.